The source of this TCR beta chain is a study of T cell responses to AZD1222 COVID-19 vaccine. Whole-study findings and limits: Donors, mostly white British, included more females; clonal diversity was possibly underestimated. Researchers report vaccine-associated CD4 TCRs spanning spike, with dominance at 160-218 and 743-854.

Repertoires were generated with immunoSEQ multiplex PCR, while TCRdb's copy carries only in-frame clones and drops some. In the table there are about 140,000 clones, approximately 90% of which are singletons. The V gene's germline CDR1 is MNHEY and CDR2 SMNVEV (reference sequence). The CDR3 totals 21 residues. Trimming at V came to 5 bases and at J to 0 bases, leaving 16 bases not matched to a gene. Notes on this clone: Its target is unknown.

Second doses at about 4 or about 12 weeks were pooled. The rearrangement joins TRBV27 to TRBJ2-6; 10 bases agree with TRBD2. The receptor was isolated from an adult who received the AZD1222 COVID-19 vaccine. The sequenced sample was peripheral blood, obtained 28 days after the second AZD1222 dose. The CDR3 sequence is CASSRRLSGGLPSSGANVLTF. In nucleotides, the CDR3 is TGTGCCAGCAGTCGTCGCCTTAGCGGGGGGCTCCCTAGCTCTGGGGCCAACGTCCTGACTTTC.